This T cell receptor (beta chain) was identified in a study of identical twins. Findings and caveats of the study: Abundant beta clonotypes from cord blood bore fewer insertions; memory repertoires lacked this pattern.

This clonotype was seen more than once but under ten times. Its specificity is unknown. Germline CDR1 reads SGHTA; CDR2 reads FQGNSA. V gave up 2 bases and J gave up 1 base; unmatched junction bases: 2. There are 15 residues in the CDR3. TCRdb called the 5' RACE reads again in MiXCR, with one record for every CDR3 protein. This sample carries hundreds of thousands of distinct CDR3 sequences, 21% of them seen once, and the ten largest clones take more than 4%. The same data also contributed to another study, on T cells expressing NK-cell markers. That report notes: HCMV serostatus: seven of eight sequenced donors positive, one negative. The authors applied an anti-gamma-delta TCR antibody in several experiments, and it restricted sorting to alpha-beta TCR T cells.

The chain has TRBV7-2 and TRBJ2-1; TRBD1 agrees at 7 bases. Sequenced sample: PBMCs. The sequence was obtained from a woman aged 18-29 years in good health. The CDR3 bases are TGTGCCAGCAGCTTAAAGGACAGGTCCTACAATGAGCAGTTCTTC. Amino acids: CASSLKDRSYNEQFF.